The clone carrying this T cell receptor beta chain was counted only a few times. The antigen is not known. The data were obtained in a study of cytomegalovirus exposure and HLA in healthy donors. Overall study findings and caveats: According to a later analysis, donors in an Asian-associated ancestry cluster reportedly had fewer N-insertions than the roughly 640-donor mean. Under in vitro conditions, a few CMV-associated chains were confirmed as specific for CMV antigens. When a later analysis compared HLA-associated TCR beta chains with equally common others, the HLA-associated chains turned out to be more clonally expanded and to have lower generation probabilities.

The PCR ran on 60 Vbeta and 13 Jbeta primers. Produced via immunoSEQ multiplex PCR; TCRdb's table is partial and in-frame only. The table lists about 160,000 clones, about 80% of them singletons. This TCR derives from a woman between 50 and 59 years old in good health and CMV-seronegative. Sequencing was carried out using PBMCs.

The CDR3 bases are TGCGCCAGCAGCTTGGCACATGCGAACACCGGGGAGCTGTTTTTT. It specifies CASSLAHANTGELFF. The J gene is TRBJ2-2, the V gene TRBV5-1; the D is unclear. This CDR3 is built from 15 residues. The germline V and J ends were trimmed by 0 bases and 0 bases, with 6 bases remaining between them. Germline loops: CDR1 SGHRS, CDR2 YFSETQ. The full variable domain, completed using reference TRBV5-1 and TRBJ2-2, is KAGVTQTPRYLIKTRGQQVTLSCSPISGHRSVSWYQQTPGQGLQFLFEYFSETQRNKGNFPGRFSGRQFSNSRSEMNVSTLELGDSALYLCASSLAHANTGELFFGEGSRLTVL.